The present TCR beta chain was sequenced within a study of tumor and adjacent non-tumor tissue in lung cancer. Study observations and caveats: Tumor tissue had significantly higher TCR diversity than normal lung. Top 100 clones took a larger repertoire share in normal lung.

RNA was extracted from bulk tissue without any cell sorting. Chemotherapy-naive patients with new lung cancer underwent thoracic surgery in China, August–late 2014. The sample holds a few counts of this clonotype. Antigen unknown. Per germline, CDR1 SGHTA and CDR2 FQGNSA. Deletions cut 1 base from V and 5 bases from J, with 4 bases between. The length of the CDR3 is 12 residues. TCRbeta libraries were built with three rounds of nested PCR, modified from ARM-PCR. In TCRdb, the multiplex PCR reads were re-called with MiXCR into one record per CDR3 protein. The repertoire includes approximately 130,000 distinct CDR3 sequences, roughly 64% of them detected once, and roughly 13% sits in the top ten.

The sample comprised lung tumor tissue. The clonotype comes from a man younger than 45 with non-small cell lung cancer. The chain combines TRBV7-2 with TRBJ2-3; D unresolved. As DNA, the CDR3 is TGTGCCAGCAGCTTAGGTAGAGATACGCAGTATTTT. It translates to CASSLGRDTQYF. The full variable domain, rest sourced from reference TRBV7-2 and TRBJ2-3, is GAGVSQSPSNKVTEKGKDVELRCDPISGHTALYWYRQSLGQGLEFLIYFQGNSAPDKSGLPSDRFSAERTGGSVSTLTIQRTQQEDSAVYLCASSLGRDTQYFGPGTRLTVL.